This record covers a single T cell receptor (beta chain). What it binds is not known. A much larger clone differs from this one at a single base, so this may be a read error. The length of the CDR3 is 13 residues. V gave up 5 bases and J gave up 8 bases; unmatched junction bases: 8. Per germline, CDR1 SEHNR and CDR2 FQNEAQ (reference sequence). Unique molecular identifiers were added to individual cDNA molecules. TCRdb used MiXCR to reprocess the 5' RACE reads, holding one entry per CDR3 protein. This sample has tens of thousands of distinct CDR3 sequences, with 12% found just once. This specimen belongs to a study of early T cells in non-severe SARS-CoV-2 infection. Study information: Sequencing of bulk RNA from unsorted whole blood was done, without chain pairing.

Whole-study results and caveats: A preference for anti-spike CD8 responses marked VDJdb matching, which missed private and CD4 specificities.

The sequence derives from an adult who was a healthcare worker with PCR-confirmed SARS-CoV-2 infection or an uninfected control (not recorded which). Sequenced material: whole blood. This chain connects TRBV7-9 to TRBJ1-2, with 7 bases aligning to TRBD1. In nucleotides, the CDR3 is TGTGCCAGCAGCACAGGACAGGCCAGAGGCTACACCTTC. This encodes CASSTGQARGYTF.